This entry lists 25 T cell receptor beta chains sequenced from one sample in a study of CD8+ T cells in alopecia areata. Sequencing relied on a cDNA template that was reverse transcribed from extracted RNA. TCRdb's copy holds only in-frame clones and misses some; the assay was immunoSEQ multiplex PCR. The data show 200,000 to 250,000 clones, approximately 52% seen once. The input for sequencing was CD4+ T cells sorted from blood, taken at week 0. All receptors derive from a human donor with alopecia areata.

CDR3 amino acids: CASSGTVYEQYF. The CDR3, as DNA: TGTGCCAGCAGCGGGACGGTCTACGAGCAGTACTTC. J is TRBJ2-7 and V is TRBV7-9; D possibly uses TRBD1 or TRBD2 (5 bases each). This CDR3 comprises 12 residues. With 5 bases removed from V and 3 bases from J, the gap between germline ends came to 8 bases. Germline values: CDR1 SEHNR, CDR2 FQNEAQ (reference sequence).

This chain joins TRBV29-1 and TRBJ2-2, with 9 bases fitting TRBD1. V trimming: 3 bases; J trimming: 9 bases; junction bases outside the gene matches: 2. Germline values: CDR1 SQVTM, CDR2 ANQGSEA. The CDR3 contains 12 residues. CDR3 sequence: CSVDGQGRELFF. The CDR3 DNA sequence: TGCAGCGTTGATGGACAGGGGAGGGAGCTGTTTTTT.

The chain couples TRBV25-1 to TRBJ1-6; maybe TRBD1 (6 bases). CDR3 length equals 14 residues. Deletions cut 5 bases from V and 6 bases from J, with 11 bases between. Germline values: CDR1 MGHDK, CDR2 SYGVNS. CDR3 protein: CASSTWTANSPLHF. The DNA of the CDR3 is TGTGCCAGCAGTACCTGGACAGCTAATTCACCCCTCCACTTT.

This clone occurred a few times. The V call is TRBV29-1, the J call TRBJ1-5; no clear D gene. Germline lookup yields CDR1 SQVTM and CDR2 ANQGSEA. V lost 5 bases and J lost 4, with 12 bases in between. This CDR3 has 13 residues. In nucleotides, the CDR3 is TGCAGCGTTATCAAGGAGGTGAATCAGCCCCAGCATTTT. The encoded protein is CSVIKEVNQPQHF.

To note about this clone: The identical CDR3 is also encoded by other nucleotide sequences in the sample. The chain employs TRBV29-1 and TRBJ2-7; D is possibly TRBD1 (6 bases). There are 12 residues in the CDR3. V dropped 6 bases and J dropped 1 base, with 10 bases sitting between them. The germline gives CDR1 SQVTM, CDR2 ANQGSEA. As DNA, the CDR3 is TGCAGCGTCGGGACAAGTTCCTACGAGCAGTACTTC. Residues: CSVGTSSYEQYF.

V gene TRBV10-3 combines with J gene TRBJ2-7; D might be TRBD2 (6 bases). With 7 bases removed from V and 4 bases from J, the gap between germline ends came to 26 bases. Germline loops: CDR1 ENHRY, CDR2 SYGVKD. The CDR3 contains 17 residues. CDR3 in amino acids: CAITEAEGPQAAYEQYF. DNA for the CDR3: TGTGCCATCACTGAAGCGGAGGGTCCACAGGCAGCGTACGAGCAGTACTTC.

The rearrangement uses TRBV18 and TRBJ1-2, with 8 bases that match TRBD1. Trimming took 6 bases from V and 2 from J; bases not matched to a gene: 5. The CDR3 is 14 residues long. Germline V gives CDR1 KGHSH, CDR2 LQKENI. The CDR3 nucleotides read TGTGCCAGCTCGCGGGGACAGGAAAACTATGGCTACACCTTC. It yields the protein CASSRGQENYGYTF. The full variable domain, rest sourced from reference TRBV18 and TRBJ1-2, is NAGVMQNPRHLVRRRGQEARLRCSPMKGHSHVYWYRQLPEEGLKFMVYLQKENIIDESGMPKERFSAEFPKEGPSILRIQQVVRGDSAAYFCASSRGQENYGYTFGSGTRLTVV.

The chain has TRBV10-2 and TRBJ2-7; 10 bases align to TRBD2. Germline V gene sequence: CDR1 WSHSY, CDR2 SAAADI. This CDR3 is built from 14 residues. V lost 8 bases to trimming and J lost 3 bases; unmatched junction nucleotides: 7. The CDR3 bases are TGCGCCAGCGCCTGGGCTAGCGGGAGCTACGAGCAGTACTTC. This sequence encodes CASAWASGSYEQYF.

This chain links TRBV18 with TRBJ1-1; 9 nucleotides line up with TRBD1. The CDR3 totals 16 residues. V lost 4 bases and J lost 1; bases outside the gene matches: 7. The germline gives CDR1 KGHSH, CDR2 LQKENI. The CDR3 DNA is TGTGCCAGCTCACGGGACAGGGTGGGGACGAACACTGAAGCTTTCTTT. It translates to CASSRDRVGTNTEAFF. The full variable domain, in which reference TRBV18 and TRBJ1-1 provide the parts outside the CDR3, is NAGVMQNPRHLVRRRGQEARLRCSPMKGHSHVYWYRQLPEEGLKFMVYLQKENIIDESGMPKERFSAEFPKEGPSILRIQQVVRGDSAAYFCASSRDRVGTNTEAFFGQGTRLTVV.

In this sample, this clone turned up a few times. The V gene is TRBV14, the J gene TRBJ1-1; possibly TRBD1 for D (6 bases). The V end lost 4 bases, the J end lost 0 bases, and 12 bases lay between the germline ends. Per the germline V gene, CDR1 is SGHDN and CDR2 is FVKESK. The CDR3 has 15 residues. The CDR3 region has the DNA TGTGCCAGCAGCCGAGAGGGGGGGTTGAACACTGAAGCTTTCTTT. This sequence encodes CASSREGGLNTEAFF.

A single count supports this clone. The chain uses TRBV2 and TRBJ1-1; D is ambiguous. The germline gives CDR1 SNHLY, CDR2 FYNNEI. Trimming pared 6 bases from V and 2 bases from J, leaving 13 bases between. The CDR3 extends over 14 amino acids. This CDR3 is CASRVVGQNTEAFF. CDR3 in DNA: TGTGCCAGCAGAGTGGTCGGTCAAAACACTGAAGCTTTCTTT.

The chain carries TRBV7-6 and TRBJ2-7, with a weak D call TRBD1 (5 bases). V lost 4 bases, J lost 3 bases, and 10 bases lay in between. CDR1 is SGHVS, CDR2 FNYEAQ, per germline. The CDR3 extends over 13 amino acids. CDR3 coding DNA: TGTGCCAGCAGCTCCGGACATATCTACGAGCAGTACTTC. Encoded protein: CASSSGHIYEQYF.

This sequence joins TRBV27 and TRBJ1-1; a possible D gene is TRBD1 (6 bases). CDR3 size: 14 residues. V lost 1 base, J lost 5 bases, and 11 bases lay in between. The germline V gene has CDR1 MNHEY and CDR2 SMNVEV (reference sequence). The CDR3 loop is CASSLYREETEAFF. The CDR3 nucleotides read TGTGCCAGCAGTTTATACAGGGAAGAGACTGAAGCTTTCTTT.

The J gene is TRBJ2-1, the V gene TRBV29-1, with a weak D call TRBD1 (5 bases). Per the germline V gene, CDR1 is SQVTM and CDR2 is ANQGSEA. V was clipped by 5 bases and J by 8 bases, with 19 bases between them. CDR3 length equals 14 residues. CDR3 sequence reads: CSVSGRVLFDEQFF. The CDR3 coding sequence is TGCAGCGTTTCCGGCAGGGTCCTATTCGATGAGCAGTTCTTC.

In its sample, this clone was seen a few times. The DNA of the CDR3 is TGCGCCAGCAGCGCCCCTCCCACGTACGAGCAGTACTTC. Protein sequence: CASSAPPTYEQYF. V gene TRBV10-2 combines with J gene TRBJ2-7, with unresolved D. The V end was cut by 6 bases, the J end by 4 bases, with 13 bases between. Per germline, CDR1 WSHSY and CDR2 SAAADI. The CDR3 runs 13 residues.

The chain combines TRBV2 with TRBJ1-5; no firm D call. The V end was cut by 6 bases, the J end by 4 bases, with 13 bases between. The V gene's germline CDR1 is SNHLY and CDR2 FYNNEI. This CDR3 is 14 amino acids long. This CDR3 reads CASSFNLQNQPQHF. The CDR3 nucleotides read TGTGCCAGCAGCTTCAACTTACAGAATCAGCCCCAGCATTTT.

This clone turned up a few times. The rearrangement joins TRBV11-2 to TRBJ1-6; no clear D. V lost 2 bases and J 7 bases, leaving 9 bases between the germline ends. The length of the CDR3 is 14 residues. Germline V gene sequence: CDR1 SGHAT, CDR2 FQNNGV. The CDR3 DNA follows: TGTGCCAGCAGCTTACGTCAGAGAAATTCACCCCTCCACTTT. Protein: CASSLRQRNSPLHF.

The chain recombines TRBV5-1 with TRBJ2-7; TRBD1 is a possible D gene (6 bases). Trimming took off 2 bases at V and 3 bases at J, with 9 bases between the two ends. The length of the CDR3 is 13 residues. Germline-derived CDR1 and CDR2 are SGHRS and YFSETQ. CDR3 loop: CASSFVQGYEQYF. The CDR3 nucleotides are TGCGCCAGCAGCTTCGTACAGGGCTACGAGCAGTACTTC.

This chain links TRBV11-2 with TRBJ2-5, with TRBD1 matching 9 bases. This CDR3 region has 15 residues. CDR1 is SGHAT and CDR2 is FQNNGV in the germline V gene. Trimming removed 2 bases from V and 2 bases from J; junction bases left unmatched: 3. CDR3 nucleotide sequence: TGTGCCAGCAGCTTATCCGGGACAGGGCAAGAGACCCAGTACTTC. Residues: CASSLSGTGQETQYF.

The chain employs TRBV30 and TRBJ1-5, with TRBD1 as a possible D gene (5 bases). V lost 0 bases and J 6 bases, leaving 15 bases between the germline ends. The germline V gene has CDR1 GTSNPN and CDR2 SVGIG (reference sequence). CDR3 length equals 15 residues. The CDR3 sequence is CAWSVFRDGGQPQHF. As DNA, the CDR3 is TGTGCCTGGAGTGTTTTCAGGGATGGCGGTCAGCCCCAGCATTTT.

The rearrangement uses TRBV5-1 and TRBJ1-1; no clear D gene. The germline V and J ends were trimmed by 6 bases and 1 base, with 10 bases remaining between them. In germline, CDR1 is SGHRS, CDR2 YFSETQ. The CDR3 spans 13 residues. This chain's CDR3 is CASKDQQNTEAFF. The CDR3 DNA follows: TGCGCCAGCAAAGACCAACAGAACACTGAAGCTTTCTTT.

The chain couples TRBV6-1 to TRBJ1-1; D is uncertain. This CDR3 has 12 residues. Trimming shortened V by 7 bases and J by 3 bases, and 9 bases separated the two germline ends. Germline loops: CDR1 MNHNS, CDR2 SASEGT. CDR3 nucleotide sequence: TGTGCCAGCAACTCGGCTTACACTGAAGCTTTCTTT. This gives the protein CASNSAYTEAFF.

This clone was observed a few times. The chain uses TRBV29-1 and TRBJ2-3; TRBD2 is a possible D gene (7 bases). CDR3 size: 13 residues. Germline CDR1 is SQVTM and CDR2 is ANQGSEA. V was shortened by 7 bases and J by 0 bases, with 11 bases between the two germline ends. The CDR3 DNA reads as TGCAGCGGGGGAGGGGGTAGCACAGATACGCAGTATTTT. Protein product: CSGGGGSTDTQYF.

This clone turned up a few times. This sequence joins TRBV6-1 and TRBJ2-7; no clear D. Trimming removed 8 bases from V and 3 bases from J, with 11 bases in between. The CDR3 contains 12 residues. The germline V gene encodes CDR1 MNHNS and CDR2 SASEGT. The CDR3 is CASRPDYYEQYF. The CDR3 DNA reads as TGTGCCAGCCGCCCCGATTACTACGAGCAGTACTTC.

The rearrangement uses TRBV20-1 and TRBJ2-7; D unresolved. Trimming removed 6 bases from V and 3 bases from J, with 9 bases in between. The CDR3 has 11 residues. Germline V gene sequence: CDR1 DFQATT, CDR2 SNEGSKA (reference sequence). The CDR3 nucleotides read TGCAGTGCCAGCGAGAACTACGAGCAGTACTTC. Amino acids: CSASENYEQYF.